This T cell receptor (beta chain) was sequenced in a study of T cell repertoires in cytomegalovirus infection. Overall study context: In public TCR beta signatures, there were indications of both CMV infection and matching HLA type.

The CDR3 is 15 amino acids. The germline gives CDR1 WSHSY, CDR2 SAAADI. The V gene end was trimmed by 7 bases and the J gene end by 2 bases; junction bases not matched to a gene: 7. TCRdb re-analysed the reads in MiXCR, keeping a single row per CDR3 protein. The sample consists of about 260,000 distinct CDR3 sequences, 12% to 15% of them appearing once. Study results and caveats: CMV carriers having the relevant HLA were flagged by cumulative public TCR beta family frequency. Across the ex vivo response, the dominant clonotypes were HLA-C-restricted CMV-specific TCR beta clonotypes.

This clonotype came up a few times. Its antigen remains unknown. Sample: PBMCs. V is TRBV10-2 and J is TRBJ2-3, with TRBD2 matching over 9 bases. The clonotype originates from a human donor in good health (CMV status not recorded). Some clones in this sample may be carry-over from other donors' samples. In DNA, the CDR3 is TGCGCCAGCAAGGCTAGCGGGGACAACACAGATACGCAGTATTTT. Translating it yields CASKASGDNTDTQYF.